This TCR beta chain was sequenced during a study of human thymus T cells. Regarding the study as a whole: V and J genes seemed to be used with bias in thymic and blood repertoires.

The junction had 5 bases not matched to a gene; V was cut back by 6 bases and J by 4 bases. The length of the CDR3 is 14 residues. Germline-derived CDR1 and CDR2 are MNHEY and SVGAGI. As to this clone: Its antigen is as yet unknown.

The people who donated were healthy Finnish babies having corrective surgery for congenital heart defects. During surgery, roughly 0.45-1 mL peripheral blood was drawn from four of eight donors. Genomic DNA was extracted from every available blood leukocyte. Profiling relied on immunoSEQ multiplex PCR, and the TCRdb table lists in-frame clones only, not all of them. The table records roughly 60,000 clones, 85% to 95% of them present only once. This rearrangement joins TRBV6-5 to TRBJ1-3; 8 bases line up with TRBD1. The sequenced sample consisted of blood. The sequence was collected from a boy in the first two years of life with a congenital heart defect but otherwise immunologically healthy. The CDR3 bases are TGTGCCAGCAGCCCTACAGGGGGAGGAAACACCATATATTTT. It translates to CASSPTGGGNTIYF.